The 26 T cell receptor beta chains below all came from one sample that was sequenced in a study of T cells in Graves' hyperthyroidism and ophthalmopathy. Amplification of TCR beta CDR3 regions used RNA as the template. Primed by the HTBI set, a first-round RT-PCR was run on the TCR CDR3. TCRdb ran MiXCR on the multiplex PCR reads and lists one entry per CDR3 protein. This table holds 620,000 or so distinct CDR3 sequences, 14% found once. Sequenced input: blood. The receptor source for this set is a woman between 50 and 59 years old with Graves' ophthalmopathy.

This clonotype was found many times. The chain recombines TRBV20-1 with TRBJ2-7; TRBD1 agrees at 7 bases. The J segment lost 5 bases and the V segment lost 5 bases, leaving 6 bases of the junction unmatched. Germline assignment: CDR1 DFQATT and CDR2 SNEGSKA (reference sequence). This CDR3 is 12 amino acids long. Here the CDR3 reads CSALGTADEQYF. The CDR3, as DNA: TGCAGTGCTCTCGGGACAGCAGACGAGCAGTACTTC.

This clonotype was counted many times. The chain joins TRBV7-9 to TRBJ2-3; TRBD1 matches at 12 bases. From germline, CDR1 is SEHNR and CDR2 FQNEAQ (reference sequence). The CDR3 length is 21 residues. Germline trimming cut 3 bases from V and 0 bases from J; bases unmatched to any gene: 16. CDR3 DNA: TGTGCCAGCAGCTTCGGGACAGGGGGCGCGTTAAGTGACTATAGCACAGATACGCAGTATTTT. Translation: CASSFGTGGALSDYSTDTQYF. Filled out from reference TRBV7-9 and TRBJ2-3, the complete variable domain reads DTGVSQNPRHKITKRGQNVTFRCDPISEHNRLYWYRQTLGQGPEFLTYFQNEAQLEKSRLLSDRFSAERPKGSFSTLEIQRTEQGDSAMYLCASSFGTGGALSDYSTDTQYFGPGTRLTVL.

This clonotype has more than one count but fewer than ten. The rearrangement joins TRBV9 to TRBJ1-2, with 9 nucleotides matching TRBD1. After removal of 4 bases from V and 4 bases from J, the junction contained 8 bases not matched to a gene. Germline loops: CDR1 SGDLS, CDR2 YYNGEE. The CDR3 covers 15 residues. DNA for the CDR3: TGTGCCAGCAGCCCGAGGGGACAGGGAGGCTATGGCTACACCTTC. This translates into CASSPRGQGGYGYTF.

The chain recombines TRBV5-1 with TRBJ2-7; the D gene is possibly TRBD1 (6 bases). V was cut by 2 bases and J by 2 bases, with 11 bases left in between. CDR1 is SGHRS and CDR2 is YFSETQ in the germline V gene. CDR3 length: 14 amino acids. The DNA of the CDR3 is TGCGCCAGCAGCTTTGCGACAGGAACCTACGAGCAGTACTTC. It yields the protein CASSFATGTYEQYF.

This clonotype was recorded at least ten times. V gene TRBV18 combines with J gene TRBJ1-1, with 8 bases aligning to TRBD1. Germline loops: CDR1 KGHSH, CDR2 LQKENI. J lost 4 bases, V lost 2 bases, and 6 bases had no gene match. The CDR3 has 15 residues. The CDR3 sequence is CASSPKTGEGTEAFF. The CDR3 nucleotides read TGTGCCAGCTCACCAAAGACAGGGGAGGGCACTGAAGCTTTCTTT.

This clonotype occurred a few times. This chain joins TRBV27 and TRBJ2-1; 10 bases match TRBD2. The V gene end was trimmed by 4 bases and the J gene end by 0 bases; junction bases not matched to a gene: 6. This CDR3 is built from 17 residues. CDR1 MNHEY and CDR2 SMNVEV come from the germline V gene (reference sequence). CDR3 DNA sequence: TGTGCCAGCAGTTCGCGGACTAGCGGTTTCTCCTACAATGAGCAGTTCTTC. Translated, it gives CASSSRTSGFSYNEQFF.

At least ten counts were recorded for this clonotype. The rearrangement joins TRBV28 to TRBJ1-1; a possible D gene is TRBD1 (6 bases). CDR3 length equals 15 residues. V lost 1 base and J lost 2, with 11 bases in between. Germline V lookup: CDR1 MDHEN, CDR2 SYDVKM. The CDR3 region is CASSLFTGSNTEAFF. The CDR3 region has the DNA TGTGCCAGCAGTTTATTTACAGGGAGTAACACTGAAGCTTTCTTT.

This clonotype was observed a few times. The gene calls are TRBV15 and TRBJ1-5; D ambiguous. The CDR3 is 18 amino acids. V was clipped by 5 bases and J by 0 bases, with 20 bases between them. Germline CDR1 reads LNHNV; CDR2 reads YYDKDF (reference sequence). The CDR3 DNA reads TGTGCCACCAGCCCCTCAGGAGGTTCAATTTATAGCAATCAGCCCCAGCATTTT. This codes for CATSPSGGSIYSNQPQHF.

Comment on this clonotype: A read error may explain this, as a much larger clone is one base away. V gene TRBV5-1 combines with J gene TRBJ1-1; D perhaps matches TRBD1 (6 bases). The germline CDR1 and CDR2 sequences are SGHRS and YFSETQ. This CDR3 comprises 15 residues. Trimming left V 4 bases short and J 6 bases short, with 19 bases between. This CDR3 is CASSQLGGPNAEAFF. The CDR3 DNA reads as TGCGCCAGCAGCCAACTTGGGGGGCCTAACGCTGAAGCTTTCTTT.

This clonotype was observed a handful of times. The chain recombines TRBV6-1 with TRBJ2-7, with D tentatively TRBD1 or TRBD2 (5 bases each). The germline CDR1 and CDR2 sequences are MNHNS and SASEGT. The CDR3 spans 14 residues. V was clipped by 1 base and J by 0 bases, with 7 bases between them. This chain's CDR3 is CASSEVGVSYEQYF. The CDR3 DNA follows: TGTGCCAGCAGTGAAGTGGGGGTCTCCTACGAGCAGTACTTC.

V gene TRBV7-9 combines with J gene TRBJ2-1; D gene uncertain. Germline V gene lookup returns CDR1 SEHNR and CDR2 FQNEAQ (reference sequence). V gave up 1 base and J gave up 9 bases, with 16 bases separating them. This CDR3 is 15 amino acids long. CDR3 residues: CASSLGKQGGPEQFF. In DNA form, the CDR3 reads TGTGCCAGCAGCTTAGGTAAACAAGGCGGCCCTGAGCAGTTCTTC.

This clonotype has at least ten counts. The chain recombines TRBV7-8 with TRBJ2-1; D unresolved. The CDR3 runs to 13 residues. V dropped 5 bases and J dropped 6 bases, with 11 bases sitting between them. Germline assignment: CDR1 SGHVS and CDR2 FQNEAQ. The chain's CDR3 is CASSTAYGNEQFF. CDR3 bases: TGTGCCAGCAGCACCGCTTACGGCAATGAGCAGTTCTTC.

This clonotype was counted ten times or more. CDR3 nucleotides: TGCGCCAGCAGCCTAGGGGGTCTCAATCAGCCCCAGCATTTT. Protein: CASSLGGLNQPQHF. The J gene is TRBJ1-5, the V gene TRBV5-1; D is perhaps TRBD1 (6 bases). Deletions cut 4 bases from V and 3 bases from J, with 11 bases between. Germline lookup yields CDR1 SGHRS and CDR2 YFSETQ. CDR3 length: 14 amino acids.

Of note for this clonotype: This may arise from a read error, as a much more abundant clone is one base away. The gene calls are TRBV7-8 and TRBJ2-7; no reliable D call. Germline V gene sequence: CDR1 SGHVS, CDR2 FQNEAQ. The V gene lost 4 bases and the J gene lost 4 bases, with 20 bases spanning the gap. The CDR3 extends over 16 amino acids. CDR3 in amino acids: CASSSFQQPPFYEQYF. CDR3 nucleotides: TGTGCCAGCAGCTCATTCCAACAACCTCCCTTTTACGAGCAGTACTTC.

At least ten counts were recorded for this clonotype. V and J are TRBV7-3 and TRBJ2-1; TRBD2 matches 11 bases. The CDR3 runs 18 residues. Losses at the gene ends were 1 base for V and 9 bases for J; bases not matched to a gene: 14. Germline V CDR1 and CDR2: SGHTA, FQGTGA. The CDR3 DNA follows: TGTGCCAGCAGCTTAAGGGCGTGGGTAGCGGGAGGGCCGGTTGAGCAGTTCTTC. It is translated as CASSLRAWVAGGPVEQFF.

The rearrangement uses TRBV19 and TRBJ2-7; TRBD2 aligns across 12 bases. The J segment lost 3 bases and the V segment lost 4 bases, leaving 13 bases of the junction unmatched. The CDR3 length is 18 residues. Germline V CDR1 and CDR2: LNHDA, SQIVND (reference sequence). CDR3 sequence: CASSTSGLAGKFSYEQYF. Here the CDR3 DNA reads TGTGCCAGTAGTACCTCAGGACTAGCGGGAAAATTTAGCTACGAGCAGTACTTC. Full variable domain (missing parts from reference TRBV19 and TRBJ2-7): DGGITQSPKYLFRKEGQNVTLSCEQNLNHDAMYWYRQDPGQGLRLIYYSQIVNDFQKGDIAEGYSVSREKKESFPLTVTSAQKNPTAFYLCASSTSGLAGKFSYEQYFGPGTRLTVT.

This clonotype was observed a handful of times. The rearrangement uses TRBV4-3 and TRBJ2-1, with 8 bases fitting TRBD2. With V trimmed by 0 bases and J by 4 bases, 5 bases remained unmatched. The germline CDR1 and CDR2 sequences are LGHNA and YSLEER. This CDR3 is 16 amino acids long. The CDR3 protein is CASSQDQSGSYNEQFF. CDR3 coding DNA: TGCGCCAGCAGCCAAGATCAAAGCGGGAGTTACAATGAGCAGTTCTTC.

This clonotype was counted at least ten times. The gene calls are TRBV27 and TRBJ2-7; D is ambiguous. The germline V gene encodes CDR1 MNHEY and CDR2 SMNVEV (reference sequence). The V end was cut by 3 bases, the J end by 0 bases, with 6 bases between. The CDR3 spans 13 residues. CDR3 protein: CASSFKSSYEQYF. Here the CDR3 DNA reads TGTGCCAGCAGTTTTAAATCCTCCTACGAGCAGTACTTC.

This clonotype was seen at least ten times. This chain joins TRBV18 and TRBJ1-1; perhaps TRBD1 as D (5 bases). The V gene lost 2 bases and the J gene lost 1 base, with 11 bases spanning the gap. Germline assignment: CDR1 KGHSH and CDR2 LQKENI. The CDR3 consists of 15 residues. The CDR3 DNA reads as TGTGCCAGCTCACCAAGTATCCAGGGGAACACTGAAGCTTTCTTT. This encodes CASSPSIQGNTEAFF.

This clonotype has just a few counts. The chain has TRBV7-3 and TRBJ2-1; possibly TRBD2 for D (6 bases). The CDR3 extends over 14 amino acids. V was pared by 6 bases and J by 8 bases, with 17 bases between. In germline, CDR1 is SGHTA, CDR2 FQGTGA. As DNA, the CDR3 is TGTGCCAGCAGTGGGGGGACGGGAGCACATGAGCAGTTCTTC. Translation: CASSGGTGAHEQFF.

This clonotype was counted ten times or more. The chain combines TRBV10-3 with TRBJ2-1; TRBD2 matches at 8 bases. The germline gives CDR1 ENHRY, CDR2 SYGVKD. Trimming removed 11 bases from V and 10 bases from J; junction bases left unmatched: 10. The CDR3 runs to 12 residues. CDR3 sequence reads: CASGLAGGEQFF. The CDR3 DNA follows: TGTGCCTCCGGACTAGCCGGCGGAGAGCAGTTCTTC.

There are a few counts of this clonotype. The chain uses TRBV12-3 or TRBV12-4 and TRBJ2-1; D remains ambiguous. The ends were cut back, 6 bases at V and 0 bases at J, with 15 bases in the middle. This CDR3 has 16 residues. The CDR3 here is CASSHVWASSYNEQFF. DNA for the CDR3: TGTGCCAGCAGCCACGTGTGGGCTAGCTCCTACAATGAGCAGTTCTTC.

Note on this clonotype: A clone one base away is much larger, so this may be a read error. The CDR3 ends on some other residue instead of the conserved phenylalanine or tryptophan, so this is likely a read error. This chain joins TRBV20-1 and TRBJ1-5, with 9 bases matching TRBD1. CDR3 length: 13 residues. CDR1 is DFQATT, CDR2 SNEGSKA, per germline (reference sequence). Unmatched junction bases numbered 3, after V lost 2 bases and J lost 7 bases. The CDR3 DNA sequence: TGCAGTGCTAGACCGGGACAGGGACAGCCCCAGCATTCT. It translates to CSARPGQGQPQHS.

The CDR3 nucleotides read TGTGCCAGCAGCGCCTCTTCCGGGGTCAGAAATTCACCCCTCCACTTT. Translation: CASSASSGVRNSPLHF. The J gene is TRBJ1-6, the V gene TRBV9; D gene unclear. The CDR3 is made up of 16 amino acids. Trimming shortened V by 3 bases and J by 7 bases, and 17 bases separated the two germline ends. Looked up from germline, CDR1 is SGDLS and CDR2 is YYNGEE.

This clonotype was seen repeatedly, ten times or more. CDR3 amino acids: CASSRIGTSGTFYNEQFF. DNA for the CDR3: TGTGCCAGCAGTCGAATAGGGACTAGCGGGACCTTCTACAATGAGCAGTTCTTC. The chain is built from TRBV27 and TRBJ2-1; TRBD2 agrees at 13 bases. CDR3 size: 18 residues. The germline gives CDR1 MNHEY, CDR2 SMNVEV (reference sequence). V was pared by 5 bases and J by 3 bases, with 10 bases of the junction left unmatched.

This clonotype was recorded at least ten times. The chain joins TRBV2 to TRBJ2-3; D remains unclear. This CDR3 contains 12 residues. Germline lookup yields CDR1 SNHLY and CDR2 FYNNEI. With 7 bases removed from V and 6 bases from J, the gap between germline ends came to 11 bases. CDR3 in DNA: TGTGCCAGCACACATCAGTGGGATACGCAGTATTTT. Translating it yields CASTHQWDTQYF.